This T cell receptor (beta chain) was observed in a study of T-cell memory formation after mild COVID-19 (TCRdb year 2021). Describing the broader study: TCR sequence clusters from the two donors were found to be largely donor specific. T-cell clones expanding and contracting after mild COVID-19 in a couple of donors were tracked by longitudinal TCRalpha and TCRbeta repertoire sequencing. Two young, previously healthy adult volunteers made up the cohort, one male and one female. What the study reported, not specific to this receptor: Balanced CD4/CD8 phenotypes were observed for clones contracting from day 15 to 85, whereas a bias towards CD4+ was observed for a second wave of clones expanding from day 15 to 37. SARS-CoV-2 specificity of the second-wave clones peaking on day 37 was not confirmed. Contracting CD4+ clones were found mainly in CM and EM memory subsets, while CD8+ clones were enriched in EMRA. The study included only two mild cases, and larger cohorts that include severe cases with pre-infection samples were judged to be necessary. Some responding clones were detected in pre-infection memory, which suggested that pre-existing cross-reactive memory T cells had joined the SARS-CoV-2 response.

The sequencer was an Illumina NovaSeq 6000. TCRalpha and TCRbeta cDNA libraries were built by 5'RACE with constant-segment primers, adding sample barcodes and unique molecular identifiers. Trizol reagent was used to extract RNA from every sample. Amplification of the libraries took two PCR steps, and the second step added a second sample barcode plus Illumina TruSeq adapters. The libraries were sequenced on an Illumina NovaSeq using 2 x 150 bp paired-end reads. The paper's data handling went like this. With migec v1.2.7, reads were demultiplexed and then collapsed into UMI-guided consensus sequences. Using mixcr v2.1.11, the UMI consensuses were aligned to TRA and TRB V and J templates and assembled into clonotypes. Clonotypes were classified as expanded or contracted when called significant by both edgeR and NoisET, with noise models trained on biological replicates. For edgeR calls, the cutoffs were a false discovery rate-adjusted p below 0.01 and a log2 fold-change threshold of 1. As an exploratory analysis of dynamics, PCA with hierarchical clustering was applied to max-normalized trajectories of the 1000 most abundant clonotypes. The CD4 or CD8 phenotype of responding clones was assigned using the separately sequenced CD4+ and CD8+ repertoires. TCRdb took the public reads, trimmed them with fastp at Q25, ran MiXCR for clone calling and kept in-frame beta chains. Entries are consolidated by CDR3 protein sequence, retaining the most common genes and DNA. It is TCRdb's table, rather than the study itself, that gives the V and J calls and clone size. Within this sample are some 150,000 distinct CDR3 sequences, with under 7% of them counted one time only. The ten largest clonotypes hold roughly 1.9% of the sample.

PBMCs were isolated by Ficoll-Paque density gradient centrifugation. CDR1 and CDR2 are read off the germline V gene as SGHRS and YFSETQ. From its cysteine to its phenylalanine, the CDR3 spans 17 amino acids. Of all the DNA, just the CDR3 is kept, 51 bases in frame from base 1. Trimming removed 0 bases from V and 3 bases from J; the gene matches leave 10 bases unexplained. In its sample, this clonotype was seen many times. The antigen it recognizes is unknown. Base qualities are missing; no much larger clone stands one base away. The sequenced sample consisted of PBMCs or a T cell subset sorted from them (not recorded which). The receptor's source is an adult woman who had mild COVID-19 (a few samples of this study predate the infection). The sample titles of this study are shuffled in the database, so cell type and time point are left out; the donor was told from shared clones. This receptor chain uses TRBV5-1 and TRBJ1-1, with 8 junctional bases fitting TRBD1. The sequenced DNA is TGCGCCAGCAGCTTGGGTTTGGGGACAGGCGTCCACACTGAAGCTTTCTTT. This sequence encodes CASSLGLGTGVHTEAFF.